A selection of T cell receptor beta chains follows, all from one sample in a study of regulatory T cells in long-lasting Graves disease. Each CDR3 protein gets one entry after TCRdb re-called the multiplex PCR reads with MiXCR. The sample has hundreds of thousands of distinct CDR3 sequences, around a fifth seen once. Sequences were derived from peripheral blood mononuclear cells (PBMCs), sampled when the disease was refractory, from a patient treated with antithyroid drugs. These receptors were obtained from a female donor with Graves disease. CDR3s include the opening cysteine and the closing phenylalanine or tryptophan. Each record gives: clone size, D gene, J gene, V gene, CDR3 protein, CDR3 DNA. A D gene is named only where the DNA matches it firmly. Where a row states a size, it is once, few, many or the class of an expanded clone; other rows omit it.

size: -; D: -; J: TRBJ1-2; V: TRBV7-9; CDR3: CASSFSGGNYGYTF; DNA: TGTGCCAGCAGCTTTTCCGGGGGTAACTATGGCTACACCTTC
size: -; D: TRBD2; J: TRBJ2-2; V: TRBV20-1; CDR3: CSARGLAGNTGELFF; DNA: TGCAGTGCTAGAGGACTAGCGGGAAACACCGGGGAGCTGTTTTTT
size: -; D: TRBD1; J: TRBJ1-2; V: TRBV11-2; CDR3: CASSQGGGLERGYTF; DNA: TGTGCCAGCTCCCAGGGGGGGGGCCTGGAGAGAGGCTACACCTTC
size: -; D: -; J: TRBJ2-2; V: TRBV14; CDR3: CASNPLDIPNTGELFF; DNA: TGTGCCAGCAACCCCCTGGATATCCCGAACACCGGGGAGCTGTTTTTT
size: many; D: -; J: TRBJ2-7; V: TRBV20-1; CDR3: CSASTPGRISYEQYF; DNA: TGCAGTGCTAGCACCCCAGGACGGATCTCCTACGAGCAGTACTTC
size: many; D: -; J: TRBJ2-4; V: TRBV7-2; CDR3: CASSLLGLAKNIQYF; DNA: TGTGCCAGCAGCTTACTAGGACTAGCCAAAAACATTCAGTACTTC
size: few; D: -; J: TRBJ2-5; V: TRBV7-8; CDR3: CASSSVGTQYF; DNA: TGTGCCAGCAGCTCGGTAGGGACCCAGTACTTC
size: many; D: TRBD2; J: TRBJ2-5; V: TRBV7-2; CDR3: CASSPKTGLAGVETQYF; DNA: TGTGCCAGCAGCCCAAAGACGGGACTAGCGGGAGTGGAGACCCAGTACTTC
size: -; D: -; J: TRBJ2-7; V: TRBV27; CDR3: CASSTGLYEQYF; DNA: TGTGCCAGCAGTACGGGGCTCTACGAGCAGTACTTC
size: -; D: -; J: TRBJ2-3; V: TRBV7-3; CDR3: CASSLVSAPGGTDTQYF; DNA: TGTGCCAGCAGCTTAGTCTCCGCGCCAGGAGGCACAGATACGCAGTATTTT